This T cell receptor beta chain was identified during a study of long-term antiretroviral therapy in people with HIV. CDR1 and CDR2 from the germline V gene are MNHEY and SMNVEV (reference sequence). CDR3 length: 13 residues. Trimming removed 7 bases at V and 1 base at J, with 10 bases between. immunoSEQ v3.0 was run at survey level. This table comes from immunoSEQ multiplex PCR, and its TCRdb copy is limited to in-frame clones, with some not included. In the table there are approximately 39,000 clones, roughly 80% of which are singletons. This sample comprised unsorted PBMCs, obtained 1.5 years after starting antiretroviral therapy. V is TRBV27 and J is TRBJ1-1; D call uncertain. The sequence derives from a man younger than 35 with HIV. In DNA, the CDR3 is TGTGCCAGCACGGACCCATGGAACACTGAAGCTTTCTTT. This encodes CASTDPWNTEAFF.